One TCR beta chain is described in this entry. The antigen remains undetermined. This sample was taken from a study of T cells in localized non-small cell lung cancer. Regarding the study as a whole: The appearance of a median approximately 60 of the top 100 tumor clones was seen in adjacent lung. Only one tumor region was sequenced, so heterogeneity remains possible. Highest T cell clonality was seen in uninvolved adjacent lung, surpassing that measured in tumor.

The germline V gene has CDR1 MNHEY and CDR2 SVGAGI. There are 15 residues in the CDR3. Deletions cut 4 bases from V and 0 bases from J, with 10 bases between. Only in-frame clones appear in the TCRdb table, and some are missing; sequencing was by immunoSEQ multiplex PCR. The table includes roughly 35,000 clones, around nine tenths detected once. The TCR sequence derives from a woman aged 35-75 years with stage I lung adenocarcinoma. Sample: peripheral blood, taken before any cancer treatment. The gene calls are TRBV6-5 and TRBJ1-3, with D tentatively TRBD1 (5 bases). The CDR3 spells CASSLGRYSGNTIYF. The CDR3 DNA sequence: TGTGCCAGCAGTTTGGGACGGTACTCTGGAAACACCATATATTTT.